This T cell receptor (beta chain) was documented in a study of CD8 T cells in ankylosing spondylitis. This clonotype was detected many times. Its cognate antigen is unknown. Study-wide results and caveats: Disease-linked clones were reportedly significantly enriched in matched ankylosing spondylitis synovial fluid. What seemed typical of ankylosing spondylitis blood was a TCR beta motif built from several highly homologous variants. Disease-associated clones were CD8+ and fairly uncommon in peripheral blood.

The V end lost 6 bases, the J end lost 8 bases, and 8 bases lay between the germline ends. CDR1 and CDR2 from the germline V gene are DFQATT and SNEGSKA (reference sequence). The CDR3 consists of 10 residues. In making TCR beta libraries, quantitative 5'-RACE with molecular barcodes was used. TCRdb analysed the 5' RACE reads with MiXCR anew, one entry per CDR3 protein. The sample carries about 210,000 distinct CDR3 sequences, approximately 8.4% recorded once. Sequences were obtained from blood, either unsorted or a sorted T cell fraction (not recorded which). The chain has TRBV20-1 and TRBJ2-1; D unresolved. The sequence was collected from a female donor with ankylosing spondylitis or in good health (not recorded which). CDR3 loop: CSAQIDEQFF. CDR3 DNA: TGCAGTGCCCAGATTGATGAGCAGTTCTTC.